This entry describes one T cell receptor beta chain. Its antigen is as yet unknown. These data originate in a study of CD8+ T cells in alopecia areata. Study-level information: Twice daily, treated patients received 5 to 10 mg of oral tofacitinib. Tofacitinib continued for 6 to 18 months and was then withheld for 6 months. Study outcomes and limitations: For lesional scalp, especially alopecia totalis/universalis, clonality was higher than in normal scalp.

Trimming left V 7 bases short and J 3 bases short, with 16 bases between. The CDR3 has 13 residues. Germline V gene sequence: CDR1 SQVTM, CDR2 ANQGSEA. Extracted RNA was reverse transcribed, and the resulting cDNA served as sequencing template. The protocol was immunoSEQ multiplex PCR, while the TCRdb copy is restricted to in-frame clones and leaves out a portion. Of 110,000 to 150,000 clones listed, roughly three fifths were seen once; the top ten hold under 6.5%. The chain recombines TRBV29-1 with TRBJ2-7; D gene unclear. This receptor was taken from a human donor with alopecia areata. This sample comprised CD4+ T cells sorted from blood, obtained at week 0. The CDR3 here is CSGKGSGDYEQYF. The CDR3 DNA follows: TGCAGCGGGAAGGGTTCAGGTGACTACGAGCAGTACTTC.